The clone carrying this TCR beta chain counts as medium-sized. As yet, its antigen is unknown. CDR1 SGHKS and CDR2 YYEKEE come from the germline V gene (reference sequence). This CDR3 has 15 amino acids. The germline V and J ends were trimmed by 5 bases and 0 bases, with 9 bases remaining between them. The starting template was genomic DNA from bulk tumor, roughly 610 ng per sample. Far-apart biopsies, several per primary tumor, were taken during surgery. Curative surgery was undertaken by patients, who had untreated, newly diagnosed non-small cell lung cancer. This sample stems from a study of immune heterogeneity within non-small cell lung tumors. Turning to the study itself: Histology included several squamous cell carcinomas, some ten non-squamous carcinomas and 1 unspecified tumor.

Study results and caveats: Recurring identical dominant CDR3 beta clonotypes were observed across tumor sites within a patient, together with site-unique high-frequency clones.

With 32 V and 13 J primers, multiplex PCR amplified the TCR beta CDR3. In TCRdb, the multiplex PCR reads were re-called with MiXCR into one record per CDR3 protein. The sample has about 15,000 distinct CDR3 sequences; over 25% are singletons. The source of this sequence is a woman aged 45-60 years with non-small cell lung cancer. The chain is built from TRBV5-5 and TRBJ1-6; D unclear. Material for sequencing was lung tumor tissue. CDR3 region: CASSRQASYNSPLHF. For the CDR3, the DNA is TGTGCCAGCAGTCGGCAGGCCTCCTATAATTCACCCCTCCACTTT.